Presented here are 31 T cell receptor beta chains from one specimen sequenced in a study of T cell repertoires in cytomegalovirus infection. From the reads, TCRdb called clonotypes with MiXCR, one entry per CDR3 protein. The sample gives almost 500,000 distinct CDR3 sequences, approximately 10% of which show up once; 10% is in the top ten. The specimen was PBMCs. The receptors here all came from a human donor in good health (CMV status not recorded). Some clones in this sample may be carry-over from other donors' samples.

This clonotype has at least ten counts. The J gene is TRBJ2-7, the V gene TRBV28, with no clear D. The CDR3 consists of 11 residues. Germline V CDR1 and CDR2: MDHEN, SYDVKM. Trimming left V 6 bases short and J 6 bases short, with 9 bases between. The CDR3 region is CASSRAPEQYF. The CDR3 coding sequence is TGTGCCAGCAGCCGCGCCCCCGAGCAGTACTTC. Full variable domain (missing parts from reference TRBV28 and TRBJ2-7): DVKVTQSSRYLVKRTGEKVFLECVQDMDHENMFWYRQDPGLGLRLIYFSYDVKMKEKGDIPEGYSVSREKKERFSLILESASTNQTSMYLCASSRAPEQYFGPGTRLTVT.

This clonotype was detected ten times or more. V gene TRBV6-1 combines with J gene TRBJ2-1; D not resolved. Trimming took off 2 bases at V and 9 bases at J, with 8 bases between the two ends. In germline, CDR1 is MNHNS, CDR2 SASEGT. There are 12 residues in the CDR3. In DNA form, the CDR3 reads TGTGCCAGCAGTGAAATGGCAGTTGAGCAGTTCTTC. This gives the protein CASSEMAVEQFF.

This clonotype was recorded many times. The J gene is TRBJ2-5, the V gene TRBV5-4, with 10 bases lining up with TRBD1. Germline values: CDR1 SGHNT, CDR2 YYREEE (reference sequence). Trimming at V came to 5 bases and at J to 3 bases, leaving 4 bases not matched to a gene. The CDR3 has 14 residues. For the CDR3, the DNA is TGTGCCAGCAGAGGGGACAGGGGTGAAGAGACCCAGTACTTC. This sequence encodes CASRGDRGEETQYF.

This clonotype was detected only a few times. The chain is built from TRBV18 and TRBJ1-4, with D unresolved. Germline V gene data show CDR1 as KGHSH and CDR2 as LQKENI. The CDR3 spans 14 residues. Trimming removed 2 bases at V and 2 bases at J, with 6 bases between. Written as DNA, the CDR3 is TGTGCCAGCTCACCAATGACCACTAATGAAAAACTGTTTTTT. It translates to CASSPMTTNEKLFF.

This clonotype was recorded a few times. The chain employs TRBV2 and TRBJ1-6, with D perhaps matching TRBD1 (6 bases). The V gene's germline CDR1 is SNHLY and CDR2 FYNNEI. This CDR3 has 17 residues. V lost 2 bases and J 8 bases, leaving 19 bases between the germline ends. As DNA, the CDR3 is TGTGCCAGCAGTGAAAAGGGGGGCGGCAAAAGATATTCACCCCTCCACTTT. Translated, it gives CASSEKGGGKRYSPLHF.

A few counts support this clonotype. V usage is TRBV19 and J usage is TRBJ2-2; D might be TRBD1 (5 bases). The CDR3 covers 12 residues. Germline CDR1 reads LNHDA; CDR2 reads SQIVND (reference sequence). In DNA, the CDR3 is TGTTGTAGTGGGGCCAACACCGGGGAGCTGTTTTTT. Residues: CCSGANTGELFF.

This sequence joins TRBV9 and TRBJ2-3, with 10 bases lining up with TRBD1. The germline gives CDR1 SGDLS, CDR2 YYNGEE. The CDR3 contains 19 residues. J lost 1 base, V lost 4 bases, and 15 bases had no gene match. CDR3 loop: CASSRRTGGAPHGTDTQYF. The CDR3 nucleotides are TGTGCCAGCAGCAGACGGACAGGGGGTGCGCCTCATGGCACAGATACGCAGTATTTT. The whole variable domain, remainder taken from reference TRBV9 and TRBJ2-3, is DSGVTQTPKHLITATGQRVTLRCSPRSGDLSVYWYQQSLDQGLQFLIQYYNGEERAKGNILERFSAQQFPDLHSELNLSSLELGDSALYFCASSRRTGGAPHGTDTQYFGPGTRLTVL.

This clonotype has a count of ten or more. This sequence joins TRBV12-3 or TRBV12-4 and TRBJ2-6; weak D call: TRBD1 (6 bases). The V end was cut by 1 base, the J end by 3 bases, with 16 bases between. The CDR3 runs 18 residues. The CDR3 DNA is TGTGCCAGCAGTTTAGTACAGGGAAGCATGGGTGGGGCCAACGTCCTGACTTTC. Its translation is CASSLVQGSMGGANVLTF.

This clonotype was detected many times. V and J are TRBV10-3 and TRBJ1-2; D gene ambiguous. CDR3 length: 16 amino acids. The ends were cut back, 4 bases at V and 13 bases at J, with 28 bases in the middle. CDR1 is ENHRY and CDR2 is SYGVKD in the germline V gene. As DNA, the CDR3 is TGTGCCATCAGTGCAGAGGGCCAGCTCGCTGGCTATGGCCCCACCTTC. This gives the protein CAISAEGQLAGYGPTF.

V and J are TRBV18 and TRBJ1-2; 7 positions match TRBD1. V lost 3 bases, J lost 2 bases, and 6 bases stayed unmatched. The CDR3 extends over 15 amino acids. Germline CDR1 KGHSH, CDR2 LQKENI. In DNA form, the CDR3 reads TGTGCCAGCTCACCCTCACAGGGGCAAAACTATGGCTACACCTTC. Its protein is CASSPSQGQNYGYTF.

At least ten counts were recorded for this clonotype. This chain connects TRBV12-5 to TRBJ1-2; 7 positions agree with TRBD1. Germline loops: CDR1 LGHNT, CDR2 FRNRAP. V shed 3 bases, J shed 7 bases, and the junction held 8 bases outside the gene matches. The CDR3 runs 14 residues. The CDR3 DNA follows: TGTGCTAGTGGTTTAGGGACAGTTACGATTGGCTACACCTTC. Translating gives CASGLGTVTIGYTF.

This clonotype was observed a few times. The rearrangement links TRBV5-1 to TRBJ2-1; weak D call: TRBD1 (5 bases). Trimming took off 0 bases at V and 9 bases at J, with 13 bases between the two ends. This CDR3 is 14 amino acids long. Germline lookup yields CDR1 SGHRS and CDR2 YFSETQ. CDR3 nucleotides: TGCGCCAGCAGCTTGGGACAGCCCGTGGTTGAGCAGTTCTTC. Its protein is CASSLGQPVVEQFF.

V gene TRBV6-2 or TRBV6-3 combines with J gene TRBJ1-2; tentatively, D is TRBD1 (6 bases). Trimming pared 5 bases from V and 3 bases from J, leaving 13 bases between. The CDR3 runs 14 residues. Per germline, CDR1 MNHEY and CDR2 SVGEGT. CDR3 loop: CASSPGTIYYGYTF. The CDR3, as DNA: TGTGCCAGCAGTCCCGGGACAATCTACTATGGCTACACCTTC.

This clonotype was recorded many times. The V call is TRBV11-2, the J call TRBJ1-1; no clear D. V lost 0 bases and J 5 bases, leaving 13 bases between the germline ends. This CDR3 contains 15 residues. From germline, CDR1 is SGHAT and CDR2 FQNNGV. CDR3 residues: CASSLDPKLGTEAFF. CDR3 DNA sequence: TGTGCCAGCAGCTTAGATCCCAAGCTGGGGACTGAAGCTTTCTTT.

This sequence joins TRBV28 and TRBJ2-3; 13 nucleotides match TRBD2. This CDR3 region has 19 residues. J lost 0 bases, V lost 4 bases, and 10 bases had no gene match. CDR1 is MDHEN, CDR2 SYDVKM, per germline. CDR3 region: CASSSRRGTSGASTDTQYF. The CDR3 bases are TGTGCCAGCAGTTCCAGAAGGGGGACTAGCGGGGCTAGCACAGATACGCAGTATTTT.

The genes are TRBV20-1 and TRBJ2-5, with 7 bases lining up with TRBD2. The germline V gene encodes CDR1 DFQATT and CDR2 SNEGSKA (reference sequence). The J segment lost 3 bases and the V segment lost 5 bases, leaving 9 bases of the junction unmatched. This CDR3 spans 14 amino acids. CDR3 nucleotides: TGCAGTGCTGCCGGCCCGGGACTAAAAGAGACCCAGTACTTC. Translation gives CSAAGPGLKETQYF.

This clonotype was seen a handful of times. The CDR3 DNA reads TGCAGTGCTAGAGATGGGATAGCGGGAGGCCAAGAGACCCAGTACTTC. Translation: CSARDGIAGGQETQYF. This chain uses TRBV20-1 with TRBJ2-5, with TRBD2 identical over 10 bases. The CDR3 sequence is 16 residues long. Per germline, CDR1 DFQATT and CDR2 SNEGSKA (reference sequence). With V trimmed by 0 bases and J by 1 base, 5 bases remained unmatched.

V and J are TRBV19 and TRBJ2-1, with 10 nucleotides matching TRBD1. The J segment lost 8 bases and the V segment lost 1 base, leaving 20 bases of the junction unmatched. This CDR3 spans 20 amino acids. Looked up from germline, CDR1 is LNHDA and CDR2 is SQIVND (reference sequence). The chain's CDR3 is CASSIVGVGGGGQGYYEQFF. Written as DNA, the CDR3 is TGTGCCAGTAGTATAGTTGGGGTCGGGGGGGGGGGACAGGGGTATTATGAGCAGTTCTTC.

This clonotype was picked up a small number of times. The chain links TRBV29-1 to TRBJ2-2; TRBD1 is a possible D gene (6 bases). V was shortened by 7 bases and J by 5 bases, with 11 bases between the two germline ends. The CDR3 spans 12 residues. Germline values: CDR1 SQVTM, CDR2 ANQGSEA. As DNA, the CDR3 is TGCAGCGCTACTAGGGGGACCGGGGAGCTGTTTTTT. This encodes CSATRGTGELFF.

This clonotype was seen many times. The chain joins TRBV7-2 to TRBJ2-5; the match to TRBD1 covers 7 bases. Germline V lookup: CDR1 SGHTA, CDR2 FQGNSA. The CDR3 covers 13 residues. J was trimmed by 2 bases and V by 7 bases; bases with no gene match: 4. The CDR3 DNA reads as TGTGCCAGCACCAGGGACAGACAAGAGACCCAGTACTTC. Its protein product is CASTRDRQETQYF.

This clonotype was counted many times. V and J are TRBV7-9 and TRBJ2-1; D call uncertain. Trimming took off 2 bases at V and 3 bases at J, with 14 bases between the two ends. Per the germline V gene, CDR1 is SEHNR and CDR2 is FQNEAQ (reference sequence). This CDR3 has 16 amino acids. CDR3 sequence (DNA): TGTGCCAGCAGCTTATCCGGGCGTAATAACTACAATGAGCAGTTCTTC. As protein: CASSLSGRNNYNEQFF.

The V and J genes are TRBV5-4 and TRBJ1-2; no firm D call. The germline CDR1 and CDR2 sequences are SGHNT and YYREEE (reference sequence). Trimming took 4 bases from V and 2 from J, leaving 18 bases between them. The CDR3 spans 16 residues. The CDR3: CASSPPNMRPNYGYTF. The CDR3 coding sequence is TGTGCCAGCAGCCCTCCGAACATGCGACCGAACTATGGCTACACCTTC.

In this sample, this clonotype turned up many times. As DNA, the CDR3 is TGTGCCAGCAGCTTAGCTAGCGGGGACACCGGGGAGCTGTTTTTT. Protein sequence: CASSLASGDTGELFF. The chain recombines TRBV7-2 with TRBJ2-2; 8 bases are shared with TRBD2. Trimming cost V 0 bases and J 3 bases; bases outside gene matches: 0. The CDR3 is made up of 15 amino acids. Germline lookup yields CDR1 SGHTA and CDR2 FQGNSA.

This clonotype was seen many times. The V and J genes are TRBV7-8 and TRBJ1-6; D gene unclear. Germline assignment: CDR1 SGHVS and CDR2 FQNEAQ. Trimming cost V 4 bases and J 4 bases, with 8 bases left between them. The CDR3 loop spans 14 amino acids. CDR3 protein: CASSWAHYNSPLHF. The CDR3 DNA is TGTGCCAGCAGCTGGGCTCATTATAATTCACCCCTCCACTTT.

This clonotype was found many times. An end of the junction does not agree with germline; a read error may underlie this. This chain uses TRBV25-1 with TRBJ1-1; D is undetermined. The CDR3 runs 13 residues. Germline lookup yields CDR1 MGHDK and CDR2 SYGVNS. The CDR3 DNA reads as TGTGCCAGCACACGACTCTCGAACGCTGAAGCTTTCTTT. Translation: CASTRLSNAEAFF. Filled out from reference TRBV25-1 and TRBJ1-1, the complete variable domain reads EADIYQTPRYLVIGTGKKITLECSQTMGHDKMYWYQQDPGMELHLIHYSYGVNSTEKGDLSSESTVSRIRTEHFPLTLESARPSHTSQYLCASTRLSNAEAFFGQGTRLTVV.

This clonotype has a count of ten or more. V gene TRBV27 combines with J gene TRBJ1-2; 8 bases line up with TRBD1. Looked up from germline, CDR1 is MNHEY and CDR2 is SMNVEV (reference sequence). With 6 bases clipped from V and 3 bases from J, the junction kept 18 bases outside the gene matches. The CDR3 loop spans 18 amino acids. The CDR3 loop reads CASRLLRTGSPIDYGYTF. The CDR3 DNA sequence: TGTGCCAGCAGGCTCCTGCGGACAGGGTCCCCTATTGACTATGGCTACACCTTC.

This clonotype was observed many times. The chain employs TRBV28 and TRBJ2-7; 7 positions match TRBD1. V dropped 6 bases and J dropped 2; count of bases not matched to a gene: 13. The germline V gene encodes CDR1 MDHEN and CDR2 SYDVKM. The CDR3 length is 16 residues. CDR3 region: CASSLGRQGDPYEQYF. The DNA for the CDR3 is TGTGCCAGCAGCCTAGGGAGACAGGGTGACCCCTACGAGCAGTACTTC.

This chain connects TRBV7-6 to TRBJ2-1, with 8 bases aligning to TRBD2. The CDR3 covers 16 residues. V gave up 3 bases and J gave up 8 bases; unmatched junction bases: 12. Looked up from germline, CDR1 is SGHVS and CDR2 is FNYEAQ. CDR3 protein: CASSFMGSGNIYEQFF. The CDR3 DNA reads TGTGCCAGCAGCTTTATGGGTAGCGGGAATATATATGAGCAGTTCTTC.

This clonotype appeared a few times. The chain has TRBV5-1 and TRBJ2-7; TRBD2 matches 12 bases. The CDR3 covers 14 residues. Germline-derived CDR1 and CDR2 are SGHRS and YFSETQ. V shed 5 bases and J 2 bases; nucleotides not matched to a gene: 2. CDR3 sequence: CASSGLAGPYEQYF. The CDR3 nucleotides are TGCGCCAGCAGTGGACTAGCGGGGCCCTACGAGCAGTACTTC.

This clonotype was recorded many times. The DNA for the CDR3 is TGTGCCAGCAGCTTAGGGCCCCATATTGGATACAATGAGCAGTTCTTC. Residues: CASSLGPHIGYNEQFF. The J gene is TRBJ2-1, the V gene TRBV7-6; D is unresolved. Looked up from germline, CDR1 is SGHVS and CDR2 is FNYEAQ. Trimming shortened V by 1 base and J by 4 bases, and 14 bases separated the two germline ends. The CDR3 runs 16 residues.

This clonotype was recorded at least ten times. One junction end disagrees with the germline gene, perhaps due to a read error. The chain recombines TRBV9 with TRBJ2-3, with 7 bases identical to TRBD1. Germline V gene data show CDR1 as SGDLS and CDR2 as YYNGEE. There are 16 residues in the CDR3. The CDR3 region has the DNA TGTGCCAGCAGCGTAGAGTCGGACAGGCGCACCGATACGCAGTATTTT. As protein: CASSVESDRRTDTQYF.